Listed below are T cell receptor beta chains from one sample, sequenced in a study of early T cells in non-severe SARS-CoV-2 infection. TCRdb reprocessed the 5' RACE reads via MiXCR and lists one record per CDR3 protein. The table lists about 35,000 distinct CDR3 sequences, under 5.5% of them singletons. Source material: whole blood. Receptors were obtained from an adult who was a healthcare worker with PCR-confirmed SARS-CoV-2 infection or an uninfected control (not recorded which). The CDR3 runs from the conserved cysteine through the conserved F or W. Each record gives: V gene, J gene, CDR3 protein.

V: TRBV7-2; J: TRBJ2-7; CDR3: CASSLNLDRREQYF
V: TRBV7-8; J: TRBJ2-3; CDR3: CASSLLTSSGSTDTQYF
V: TRBV5-1; J: TRBJ2-7; CDR3: CASSFSGTAYEQYF
V: TRBV6-5; J: TRBJ2-5; CDR3: CASSYSETSKGETQYF
V: TRBV20-1; J: TRBJ1-2; CDR3: CSARDRTDTYPGYTF
V: TRBV5-4; J: TRBJ1-5; CDR3: CASSLGGVQPQHF
V: TRBV19; J: TRBJ2-1; CDR3: CASSALSGGADEQFF
V: TRBV11-2; J: TRBJ2-7; CDR3: CASSLEGKRGAYEQYF
V: TRBV5-6; J: TRBJ2-7; CDR3: CASSSLPRQYEQYF
V: TRBV12-3/TRBV12-4; J: TRBJ2-2; CDR3: CASRIRGTGELFF
V: TRBV7-9; J: TRBJ1-1; CDR3: CASSSGTVTEAFF
V: TRBV6-5; J: TRBJ1-3; CDR3: CASSTDRFTGNTIYF
V: TRBV5-1; J: TRBJ1-6; CDR3: CASSLPGYNSPLHF
V: TRBV12-3/TRBV12-4; J: TRBJ1-2; CDR3: CASTEVGGLNYGYTF
V: TRBV5-1; J: TRBJ1-1; CDR3: CASSLDGDMNTEAFF
V: TRBV20-1; J: TRBJ1-6; CDR3: CSASNSQDRVNSPLHF
V: TRBV25-1; J: TRBJ2-5; CDR3: CASTPSGLKTQYF
V: TRBV7-2; J: TRBJ2-3; CDR3: CASSFEGRWTDTQYF
V: TRBV20-1; J: TRBJ1-3; CDR3: CSTVPSGNTIYF
V: TRBV25-1; J: TRBJ1-4; CDR3: CASSEYGRAGKYEKLFF
V: TRBV12-3/TRBV12-4; J: TRBJ1-5; CDR3: CASSPMTSGQPQHF
V: TRBV7-3; J: TRBJ2-1; CDR3: CASSPLAGTVQFF
V: TRBV6-1; J: TRBJ2-7; CDR3: CASSEAAAYEQYF
V: TRBV28; J: TRBJ1-5; CDR3: CASSLPSGTGGSQPQHF
V: TRBV11-2; J: TRBJ2-7; CDR3: CASSLQRGGSDEQYF
V: TRBV12-3/TRBV12-4; J: TRBJ2-7; CDR3: CASSFRDILSYEQYF
V: TRBV5-1; J: TRBJ2-2; CDR3: CASNPTGGAGELFF
V: TRBV7-2; J: TRBJ2-1; CDR3: CASRRGLTSSYNEQFF
V: TRBV6-5; J: TRBJ2-3; CDR3: CASSLIAGGPADTQYF
V: TRBV12-3/TRBV12-4; J: TRBJ1-5; CDR3: CASSFGGQPQHF
V: TRBV28; J: TRBJ1-5; CDR3: CASSLGSPSAQHF
V: TRBV6-5; J: TRBJ1-2; CDR3: CASSPRTGGGYTF
V: TRBV28; J: TRBJ2-1; CDR3: CASSPPGQERFF
V: TRBV7-8; J: TRBJ2-1; CDR3: CASSPSGGLVYNEQFF
V: TRBV28; J: TRBJ2-3; CDR3: CASRTGGTDTQYF
V: TRBV3-1; J: TRBJ2-3; CDR3: CASSSRDLATDTQYF
V: TRBV10-3; J: TRBJ2-7; CDR3: CAISENAREQYF
V: TRBV24-1; J: TRBJ2-5; CDR3: CATSGAGRETQYF
V: TRBV6-2/TRBV6-3; J: TRBJ2-3; CDR3: CASSGTSGGPPDTQYF
V: TRBV10-2; J: TRBJ2-7; CDR3: CASRSGGSSYEQYF
V: TRBV5-3; J: TRBJ2-7; CDR3: CARSAGTGSYEQYF
V: TRBV10-1; J: TRBJ1-2; CDR3: CASSESRSGAPGYTF
V: TRBV7-2; J: TRBJ1-1; CDR3: CASSLSAALNTEAFF
V: TRBV28; J: TRBJ2-3; CDR3: CASSLSGGGSTDTQYF
V: TRBV5-1; J: TRBJ2-2; CDR3: CASSQPGTSNTGELFF